This T cell receptor delta chain originates from a study of gamma-delta T cells after stem cell transplantation. TCRdb re-processed the RT-PCR reads via CATT. The sample carries 2,500 to 3,000 delta-chain clones, 20% to 25% recorded once. Unmatched junction bases numbered 4, after V lost 1 base and J lost 1 base. The CDR3 is 15 amino acids. Germline V gene data show CDR1 as GEAIGNYY and CDR2 as EKD. Judged by abundance, this clone is medium-sized. The receptor comes from a human donor. It is not recorded whose cells these are; they may come from a transplant donor. This chain uses TRDV2 with TRDJ1; TRDD3 aligns across 8 bases. Specimen: gamma-delta T cells. CDR3 DNA: TGTGCCTGTGACACACTGGGGGGCCCCACCGATAAACTCATCTTT. Its protein product is CACDTLGGPTDKLIF.